One and the same sample provided the 6 T cell receptor beta chains below, sequenced in a study of blood T cells in healthy people across ages. The second PCR ran about 6 to 11 cycles with a sample-barcoded 5' primer and J-beta primers. TCRdb re-derived calls from the 5' RACE reads in MiXCR, one entry per CDR3 protein. The sample has roughly 800,000 distinct CDR3 sequences, around 25% seen once. These sequences were also reported in another study, on T cells of mothers and their children.

What was sequenced was blood. Source of these receptors: a boy aged 5 to 17 in good health.

This chain links TRBV5-5 with TRBJ2-3, with a possible D match to TRBD2 (6 bases). Germline CDR1 reads SGHKS; CDR2 reads YYEKEE (reference sequence). The V gene lost 3 bases and the J gene lost 6 bases, with 17 bases spanning the gap. There are 15 residues in the CDR3. CDR3 nucleotide sequence: TGTGCCAGCAGCTCGCAGTTAGCGGTGCCGGATACGCAGTATTTT. Protein product: CASSSQLAVPDTQYF.

This clonotype occurred a few times. The rearrangement links TRBV4-1 to TRBJ1-1, with TRBD1 matching 9 bases. V gave up 1 base and J gave up 1 base; unmatched junction bases: 1. From germline, CDR1 is MGHRA and CDR2 YSYEKL. There are 15 residues in the CDR3. This CDR3 is CASSQAGQGNTEAFF. The CDR3 DNA follows: TGCGCCAGCAGCCAAGCGGGACAGGGGAACACTGAAGCTTTCTTT.

The rearrangement joins TRBV2 to TRBJ2-5; 13 nucleotides agree with TRBD2. The J call may be in error: the DNA end matches TRBJ2-1 better. The CDR3 spans 16 residues. CDR1 SNHLY and CDR2 FYNNEI come from the germline V gene. The CDR3 nucleotides are TGTGCCAGCAGGAGCCTACTAGCGGGGGGGCACAATGAGCAGTTCTTC. This translates into CASRSLLAGGHNEQFF.

This chain links TRBV15 with TRBJ2-5; 7 bases align to TRBD1. The CDR3 is 14 residues long. Germline V gene sequence: CDR1 LNHNV, CDR2 YYDKDF (reference sequence). V lost 6 bases, J lost 2 bases, and 6 bases stayed unmatched. The CDR3 DNA reads TGTGCCACCAGACCTGACAGGGAACAAGAGACCCAGTACTTC. As protein: CATRPDREQETQYF.

The CDR3 loop reads CASRNRGLSNEQFF. CDR3 nucleotide sequence: TGTGCCAGCAGGAACAGGGGGCTTTCCAATGAGCAGTTCTTC. V and J are TRBV28 and TRBJ2-1, with 9 bases identical to TRBD1. V trimming: 6 bases; J trimming: 6 bases; junction bases outside the gene matches: 6. The CDR3 is 14 amino acids. The germline CDR1 and CDR2 sequences are MDHEN and SYDVKM.

The rearrangement joins TRBV6-1 to TRBJ2-5, with 9 bases aligning to TRBD1. The J call may be mistaken, given a closer DNA end match to TRBJ2-1. Germline V gives CDR1 MNHNS, CDR2 SASEGT. The CDR3 is 17 amino acids. The CDR3 DNA reads as TGTGCCAGCAGTGCCCAGGGACAGGGCTTTTACTACAATGAGCAGTTCTTC. It is translated as CASSAQGQGFYYNEQFF.